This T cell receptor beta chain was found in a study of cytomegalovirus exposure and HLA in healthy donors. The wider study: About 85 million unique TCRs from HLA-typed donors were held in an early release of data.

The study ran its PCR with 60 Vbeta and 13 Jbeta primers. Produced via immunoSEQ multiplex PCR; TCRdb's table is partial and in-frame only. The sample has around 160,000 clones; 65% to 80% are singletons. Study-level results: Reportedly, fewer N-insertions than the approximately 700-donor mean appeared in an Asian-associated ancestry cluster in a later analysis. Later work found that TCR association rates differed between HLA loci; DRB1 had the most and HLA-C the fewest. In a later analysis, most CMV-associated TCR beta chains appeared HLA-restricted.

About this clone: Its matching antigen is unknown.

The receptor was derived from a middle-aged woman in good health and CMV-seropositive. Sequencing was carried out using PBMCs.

Written as DNA, the CDR3 is TGTGCCTGGAGTGTACGAGGGACTAGACCCCACGAGCAGTACTTC. Amino acid sequence: CAWSVRGTRPHEQYF. The chain couples TRBV30 to TRBJ2-7, with TRBD2 identical over 8 bases. V trimming: 0 bases; J trimming: 5 bases; junction bases outside the gene matches: 9. This CDR3 comprises 15 residues. From germline, CDR1 is GTSNPN and CDR2 SVGIG (reference sequence).